The present T cell receptor (beta chain) was sequenced within a study of T-cell memory formation after mild COVID-19. There are 13 residues in the CDR3. Germline V gene lookup returns CDR1 LGHDT and CDR2 YNNKEL (reference sequence). The V gene lost 1 base and the J gene lost 5 bases, with 9 bases spanning the gap. Whole-study results and caveats: CD4+ contracting clones lay mainly in CM and EM, CD8+ ones in EMRA. Cross-reactive memory seemingly joined, as some responding clones were found in pre-infection memory.

The TCR alpha and TCR beta cDNA libraries, bearing sample barcodes and UMIs, were generated by 5'RACE using constant-segment primers. One entry per CDR3 protein results from TCRdb running MiXCR on the 5' RACE reads. The top ten clones hold approximately 8% of a sample with fewer than 650,000 distinct CDR3 sequences, about 22% of them seen once. On this clonotype: Antigen unknown.

The receptor was isolated from an adult woman who had mild COVID-19 (a few samples of this study predate the infection). Cell type and time point are not known. Sequences were obtained from PBMCs or a T cell subset sorted from them (not recorded which). V is TRBV3-1 and J is TRBJ2-7, with D unclear. The CDR3 DNA reads as TGTGCCAGCAGCCAAGCGTCCCCCCACGAGCAGTACTTC. Residues: CASSQASPHEQYF.